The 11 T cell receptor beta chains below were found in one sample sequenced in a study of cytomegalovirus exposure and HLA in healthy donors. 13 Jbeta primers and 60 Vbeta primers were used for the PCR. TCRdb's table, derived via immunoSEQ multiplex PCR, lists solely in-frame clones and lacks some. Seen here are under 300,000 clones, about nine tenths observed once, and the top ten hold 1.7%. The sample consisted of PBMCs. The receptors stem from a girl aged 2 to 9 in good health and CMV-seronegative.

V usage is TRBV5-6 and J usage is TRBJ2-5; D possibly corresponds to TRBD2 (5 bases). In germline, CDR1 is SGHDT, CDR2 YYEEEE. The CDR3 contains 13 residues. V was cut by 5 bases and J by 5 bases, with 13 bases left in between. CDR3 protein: CASRGAGLETQYF. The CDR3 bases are TGTGCCAGCAGGGGTGCGGGTCTGGAGACCCAGTACTTC.

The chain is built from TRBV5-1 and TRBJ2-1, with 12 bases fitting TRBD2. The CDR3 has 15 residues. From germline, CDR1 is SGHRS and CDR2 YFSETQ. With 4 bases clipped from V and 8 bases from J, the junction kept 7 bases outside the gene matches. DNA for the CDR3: TGCGCCAGCAGCCCGACTAGCGGGAGTAGCCATGAGCAGTTCTTC. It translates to CASSPTSGSSHEQFF.

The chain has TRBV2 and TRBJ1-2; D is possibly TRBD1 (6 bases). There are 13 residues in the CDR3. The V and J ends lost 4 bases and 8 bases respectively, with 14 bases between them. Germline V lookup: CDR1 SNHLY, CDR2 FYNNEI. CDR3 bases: TGTGCCAGCAGTGTGGAACAGGGATTGGGCTACACCTTC. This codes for CASSVEQGLGYTF.

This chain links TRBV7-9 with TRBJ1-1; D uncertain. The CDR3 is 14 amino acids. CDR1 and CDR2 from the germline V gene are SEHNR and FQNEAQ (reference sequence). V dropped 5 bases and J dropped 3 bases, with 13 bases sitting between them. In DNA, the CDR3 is TGTGCCAGCAGCCGACCCCGGGAGGACACTGAAGCTTTCTTT. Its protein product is CASSRPREDTEAFF. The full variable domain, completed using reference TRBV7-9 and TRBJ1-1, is DTGVSQNPRHKITKRGQNVTFRCDPISEHNRLYWYRQTLGQGPEFLTYFQNEAQLEKSRLLSDRFSAERPKGSFSTLEIQRTEQGDSAMYLCASSRPREDTEAFFGQGTRLTVV.

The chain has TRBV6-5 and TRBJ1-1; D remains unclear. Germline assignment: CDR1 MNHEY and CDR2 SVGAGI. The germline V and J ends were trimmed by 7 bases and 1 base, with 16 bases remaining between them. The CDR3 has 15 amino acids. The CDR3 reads CASIFSDYGNTEAFF. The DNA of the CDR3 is TGTGCCAGCATATTCAGCGATTATGGGAACACTGAAGCTTTCTTT.

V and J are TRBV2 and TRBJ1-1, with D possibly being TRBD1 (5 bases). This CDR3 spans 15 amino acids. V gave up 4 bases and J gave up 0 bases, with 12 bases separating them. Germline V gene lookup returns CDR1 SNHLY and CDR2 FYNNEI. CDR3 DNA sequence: TGTGCCAGCAGTGCTTCAGGGCCCATGAACACTGAAGCTTTCTTT. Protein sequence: CASSASGPMNTEAFF. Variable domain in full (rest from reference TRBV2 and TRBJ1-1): EPEVTQTPSHQVTQMGQEVILRCVPISNHLYFYWYRQILGQKVEFLVSFYNNEISEKSEIFDDQFSVERPDGSNFTLKIRSTKLEDSAMYFCASSASGPMNTEAFFGQGTRLTVV.

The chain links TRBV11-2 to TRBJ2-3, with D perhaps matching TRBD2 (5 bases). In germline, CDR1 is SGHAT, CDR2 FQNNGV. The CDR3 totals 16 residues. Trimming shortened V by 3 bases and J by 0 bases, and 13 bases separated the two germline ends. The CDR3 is CASSFFPSGSTDTQYF. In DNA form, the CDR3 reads TGTGCCAGCAGCTTCTTTCCCAGCGGAAGCACAGATACGCAGTATTTT.

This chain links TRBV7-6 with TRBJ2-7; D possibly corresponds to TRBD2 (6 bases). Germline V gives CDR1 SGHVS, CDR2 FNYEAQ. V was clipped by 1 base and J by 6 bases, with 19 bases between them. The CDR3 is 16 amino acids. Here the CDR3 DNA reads TGTGCCAGCAGCTTAGATCGAGCGGGCCTCTCGAGCGAGCAGTACTTC. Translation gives CASSLDRAGLSSEQYF.

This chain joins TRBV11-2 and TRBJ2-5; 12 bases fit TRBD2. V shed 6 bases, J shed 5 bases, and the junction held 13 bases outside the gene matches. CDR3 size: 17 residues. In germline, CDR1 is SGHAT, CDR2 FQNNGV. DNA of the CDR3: TGTGCCAGCAGTCCCGGGACTAGCGGGTCCGGGGAGGAGACCCAGTACTTC. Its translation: CASSPGTSGSGEETQYF.

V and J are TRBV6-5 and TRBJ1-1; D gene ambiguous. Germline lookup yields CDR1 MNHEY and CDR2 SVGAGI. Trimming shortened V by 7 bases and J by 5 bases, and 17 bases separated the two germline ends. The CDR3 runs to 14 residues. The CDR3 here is CASKVGAGWTEAFF. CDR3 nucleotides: TGTGCCAGCAAAGTGGGCGCGGGGTGGACTGAAGCTTTCTTT.

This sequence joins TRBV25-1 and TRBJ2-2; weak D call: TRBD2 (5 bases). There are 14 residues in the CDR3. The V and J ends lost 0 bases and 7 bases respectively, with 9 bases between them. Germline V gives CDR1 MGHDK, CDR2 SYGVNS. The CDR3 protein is CASSEYYGGGELFF. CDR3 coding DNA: TGTGCCAGCAGTGAATATTATGGAGGCGGGGAGCTGTTTTTT.